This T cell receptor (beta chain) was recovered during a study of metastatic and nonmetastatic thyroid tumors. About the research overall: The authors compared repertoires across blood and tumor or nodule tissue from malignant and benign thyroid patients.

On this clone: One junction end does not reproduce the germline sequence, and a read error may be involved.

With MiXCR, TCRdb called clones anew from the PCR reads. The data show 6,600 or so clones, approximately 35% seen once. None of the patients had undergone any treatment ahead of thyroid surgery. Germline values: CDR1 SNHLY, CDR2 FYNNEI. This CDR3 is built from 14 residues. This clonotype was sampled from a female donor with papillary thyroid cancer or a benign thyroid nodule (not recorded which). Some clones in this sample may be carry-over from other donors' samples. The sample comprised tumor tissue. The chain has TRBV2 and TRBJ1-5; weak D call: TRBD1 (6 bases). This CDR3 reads CASNDYGGNKPQHF. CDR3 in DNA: TGTGCCAGCAACGATTACGGGGGCAATAAGCCCCAGCATTTT.